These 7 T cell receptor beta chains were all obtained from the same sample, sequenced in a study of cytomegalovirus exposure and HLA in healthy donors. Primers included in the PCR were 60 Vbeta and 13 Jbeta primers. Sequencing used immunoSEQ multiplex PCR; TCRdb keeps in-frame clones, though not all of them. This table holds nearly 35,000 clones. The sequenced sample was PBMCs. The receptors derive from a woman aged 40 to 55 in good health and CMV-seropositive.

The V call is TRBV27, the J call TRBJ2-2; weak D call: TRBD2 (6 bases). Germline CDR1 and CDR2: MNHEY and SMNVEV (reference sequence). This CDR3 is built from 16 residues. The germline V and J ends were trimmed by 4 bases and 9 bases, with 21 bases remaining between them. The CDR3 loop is CASSSPTRDFRRELFF. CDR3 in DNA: TGTGCCAGCAGTTCCCCGACCCGGGACTTTCGCAGGGAGCTGTTTTTT.

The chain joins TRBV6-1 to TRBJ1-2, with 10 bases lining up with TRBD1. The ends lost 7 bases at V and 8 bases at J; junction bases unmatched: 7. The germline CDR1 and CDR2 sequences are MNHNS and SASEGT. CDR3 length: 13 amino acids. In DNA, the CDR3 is TGTGCCAGCAACGATGACAGGGGGCTCGGCTACACCTTC. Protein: CASNDDRGLGYTF.

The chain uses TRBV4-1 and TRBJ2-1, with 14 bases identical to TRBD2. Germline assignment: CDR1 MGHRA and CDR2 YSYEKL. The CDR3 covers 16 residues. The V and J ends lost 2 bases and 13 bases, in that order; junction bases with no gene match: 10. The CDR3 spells CASSQPTSGRGSPQFF. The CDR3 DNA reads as TGCGCCAGCAGCCAACCGACTAGCGGGAGGGGAAGTCCCCAGTTCTTC.

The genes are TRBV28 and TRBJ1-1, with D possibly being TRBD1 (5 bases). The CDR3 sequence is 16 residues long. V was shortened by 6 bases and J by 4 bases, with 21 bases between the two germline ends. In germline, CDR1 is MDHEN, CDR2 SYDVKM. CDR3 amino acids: CASSTRNAGVLTEAFF. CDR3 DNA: TGTGCCAGCAGCACACGCAATGCGGGGGTCCTCACTGAAGCTTTCTTT.

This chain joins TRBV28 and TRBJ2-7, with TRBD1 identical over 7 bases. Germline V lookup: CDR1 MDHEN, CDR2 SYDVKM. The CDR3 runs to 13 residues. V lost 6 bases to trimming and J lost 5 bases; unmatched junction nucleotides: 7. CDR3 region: CASRPTGNDEQYF. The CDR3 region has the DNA TGTGCCAGCAGACCGACAGGGAATGACGAGCAGTACTTC.

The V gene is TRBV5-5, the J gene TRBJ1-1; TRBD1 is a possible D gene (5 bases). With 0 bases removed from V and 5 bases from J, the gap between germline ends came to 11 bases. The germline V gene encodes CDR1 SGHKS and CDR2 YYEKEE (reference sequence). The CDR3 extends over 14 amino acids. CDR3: CASSLAGLGTEAFF. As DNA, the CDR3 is TGTGCCAGCAGCTTGGCAGGGTTGGGGACTGAAGCTTTCTTT.

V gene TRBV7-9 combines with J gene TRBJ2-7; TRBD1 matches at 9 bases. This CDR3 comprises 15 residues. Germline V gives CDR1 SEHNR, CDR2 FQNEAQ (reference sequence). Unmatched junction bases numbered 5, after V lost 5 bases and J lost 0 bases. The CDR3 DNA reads TGTGCCAGCAGCCCGTGGGACAGGGACTCCTACGAGCAGTACTTC. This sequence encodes CASSPWDRDSYEQYF.